This T cell receptor (beta chain) was recorded in a study of T cell responses to AZD1222 COVID-19 vaccine. Study observations and caveats: Spike-wide coverage was observed for vaccine-associated CD4 TCRs, with dominant responses at 160-218 and 743-854. No day 14 peak samples; only post-peak repertoires were characterized.

The data were produced by immunoSEQ multiplex PCR, yet TCRdb's version contains in-frame clones alone and is incomplete. The sample has 90,000 to 120,000 clones, 87% seen once. Second doses that came at about 4 or about 12 weeks were put together. Per germline, CDR1 LGHDT and CDR2 YNNKEL (reference sequence). The V and J ends lost 1 base and 3 bases respectively, with 4 bases between them. This CDR3 has 12 amino acids. Notes on this clone: What it binds is unknown.

The sample consisted of peripheral blood, taken 28 days after the second AZD1222 dose. This clonotype was sampled from an adult who received the AZD1222 COVID-19 vaccine. The chain recombines TRBV3-1 (or the pseudogene TRBV3-2) with TRBJ2-7; D is unclear. As DNA, the CDR3 is TGTGCCAGCAGCCAAGTGCACTACGAGCAGTACTTC. It codes for CASSQVHYEQYF.